This TCR beta chain was found in a study of blood T cell repertoires in COVID-19. Background on the study: The United States, Italy and Spain provided the acute and convalescent COVID-19 samples. PBMCs, B-cell-depleted T cells, or T cells were the source of the cDNA or gDNA that made up the material.

Methods used by the authors: Estimates of nucleated cell counts were drawn from the amplification of reference gene primers. Generated by immunoSEQ multiplex PCR, the TCRdb table keeps only in-frame clones and is missing some. The DNA was the basis for D and trimming; V, J and clone size are from that table. The table has 200,000 to 250,000 clones, under 90% seen once. This CDR3 comprises 16 residues. Per germline, CDR1 MNHEY and CDR2 SMNVEV (reference sequence). Trimming cost V 6 bases and J 1 base; bases outside gene matches: 7. The chain joins TRBV27 to TRBJ2-2, with 8 bases that match TRBD2. The TCR originated in a man aged 60 to 69 who had recovered from COVID-19. What was sequenced was peripheral blood. CDR3 in amino acids: CASSRPGLGNTGELFF. The DNA of the CDR3 is TGTGCCAGCAGCCGACCGGGACTAGGGAACACCGGGGAGCTGTTTTTT.